These 27 T cell receptor beta chains came from one sample sequenced in a study of cytotoxic CD8 clonotypes in ibrutinib-treated CLL. Some clones are missing from TCRdb's copy, which holds only in-frame ones; the method was immunoSEQ multiplex PCR. The table shows some 200,000 clones, with approximately 75% occurring only once. Sequencing used PBMCs, obtained after 12 months of ibrutinib treatment. These receptors were obtained from a human donor with chronic lymphocytic leukemia.

The chain couples TRBV18 to TRBJ2-7; TRBD1 matches at 7 bases. The CDR3 spans 16 residues. Germline CDR1 KGHSH, CDR2 LQKENI. The V segment lost 4 bases and the J segment 3 bases; nucleotides outside the gene matches: 12. The CDR3 loop reads CASSLRPGTANYEQYF. The CDR3 nucleotides are TGTGCCAGCTCACTTCGGCCGGGGACAGCTAACTACGAGCAGTACTTC.

The chain is built from TRBV14 and TRBJ1-6; TRBD1 matches 8 bases. The V and J ends lost 1 base and 7 bases, in that order; junction bases with no gene match: 6. Germline values: CDR1 SGHDN, CDR2 FVKESK. The CDR3 spans 16 residues. Here the CDR3 reads CASSQARRTGNSPLHF. The CDR3 nucleotides are TGTGCCAGCAGCCAAGCCCGCCGGACAGGGAATTCACCCCTCCACTTT.

The chain is built from TRBV6-5 and TRBJ2-7; D not certain. Germline CDR1 MNHEY, CDR2 SVGAGI. Trimming pared 6 bases from V and 8 bases from J, leaving 20 bases between. This CDR3 has 14 residues. Here the CDR3 reads CASRPGAPTFQQYF. The CDR3 DNA is TGTGCCAGCAGACCAGGCGCCCCCACATTTCAGCAGTACTTC.

V gene TRBV4-1 combines with J gene TRBJ1-5; D is perhaps TRBD1 (5 bases). Per germline, CDR1 MGHRA and CDR2 YSYEKL. The V end was cut by 0 bases, the J end by 3 bases, with 15 bases between. The CDR3 covers 17 residues. Here the CDR3 reads CASSQDSQGKNNQPQHF. In DNA, the CDR3 is TGCGCCAGCAGCCAAGATAGTCAGGGAAAGAACAATCAGCCCCAGCATTTT.

The chain has TRBV6-6 and TRBJ2-7; TRBD1 agrees at 9 bases. Germline loops: CDR1 MNHNY, CDR2 SVGAGI (reference sequence). J lost 3 bases, V lost 6 bases, and 9 bases had no gene match. CDR3 length: 15 residues. CDR3 protein: CASRTGQGRDYEQYF. The CDR3 DNA is TGTGCCAGCAGGACGGGACAGGGAAGGGACTACGAGCAGTACTTC.

V is TRBV14 and J is TRBJ2-3, with 7 bases aligning to TRBD1. The CDR3 spans 16 residues. The ends lost 0 bases at V and 4 bases at J; junction bases unmatched: 7. The germline V gene encodes CDR1 SGHDN and CDR2 FVKESK. This chain's CDR3 is CASSQDLQGWADTQYF. The CDR3 bases are TGTGCCAGCAGCCAAGATCTACAGGGGTGGGCAGATACGCAGTATTTT.

This clone has just one count. This chain links TRBV9 with TRBJ2-3; D perhaps matches TRBD2 (6 bases). This CDR3 contains 17 residues. Trimming took off 4 bases at V and 1 base at J, with 19 bases between the two ends. Germline CDR1 is SGDLS and CDR2 is YYNGEE. The CDR3 sequence: CASSLNRGGIRTDTQYF. The CDR3 region has the DNA TGTGCCAGCAGCCTAAATAGGGGCGGGATCCGCACAGATACGCAGTATTTT.

This clone was picked up one time. V gene TRBV5-1 combines with J gene TRBJ2-7; D not resolved. The CDR3 extends over 12 amino acids. Germline CDR1 SGHRS, CDR2 YFSETQ. The germline V and J ends were trimmed by 2 bases and 7 bases, with 10 bases remaining between them. The CDR3 loop reads CASSFGDGEQYF. The CDR3 DNA follows: TGCGCCAGCAGCTTTGGGGATGGTGAGCAGTACTTC.

The chain has TRBV6-5 and TRBJ2-7, with TRBD1 as a possible D gene (6 bases). The CDR3 extends over 15 amino acids. Trimming stripped 5 bases from V and 0 bases from J, with 14 bases between. The V gene's germline CDR1 is MNHEY and CDR2 SVGAGI. CDR3 sequence: CASSSPGQSSYEQYF. DNA for the CDR3: TGTGCCAGCAGTAGTCCGGGACAAAGCTCCTACGAGCAGTACTTC.

The rearrangement joins TRBV19 to TRBJ1-1; 10 bases are shared with TRBD1. The ends lost 5 bases at V and 4 bases at J; junction bases unmatched: 13. The CDR3 length is 17 residues. CDR1 and CDR2 (germline): LNHDA, SQIVND (reference sequence). The CDR3 bases are TGTGCCAGTAGTCCTACGGACAGGGGGATTTGGGTCACTGAAGCTTTCTTT. Amino acids: CASSPTDRGIWVTEAFF.

The CDR3 loop reads CASSSGQGGGPLHF. For the CDR3, the DNA is TGTGCCAGCAGTTCCGGGCAGGGAGGCGGACCCCTCCACTTT. The chain has TRBV6-1 and TRBJ1-6; possible D gene TRBD1, 5 bases. V was shortened by 5 bases and J by 12 bases, with 17 bases between the two germline ends. Germline CDR1 reads MNHNS; CDR2 reads SASEGT. CDR3 size: 14 residues.

This CDR3 reads CAWSGLSSSTDTQYF. The DNA for the CDR3 is TGTGCCTGGAGCGGACTGTCGTCTAGCACAGATACGCAGTATTTT. The chain employs TRBV30 and TRBJ2-3; TRBD2 is a possible D gene (5 bases). Trimming removed 3 bases from V and 0 bases from J, with 13 bases in between. CDR3 size: 15 residues. Germline V gene data show CDR1 as GTSNPN and CDR2 as SVGIG (reference sequence).

The V and J genes are TRBV19 and TRBJ1-6; TRBD1 is a possible D gene (6 bases). V was trimmed by 11 bases and J by 5 bases, leaving 19 bases between them. The CDR3 runs to 15 residues. The germline V gene encodes CDR1 LNHDA and CDR2 SQIVND (reference sequence). CDR3 sequence: CASKDSRLNNSPLHF. CDR3 DNA sequence: TGTGCCTCCAAGGACAGCCGCCTGAATAATTCACCCCTCCACTTT.

The chain has TRBV5-1 and TRBJ1-2; the D is unclear. V was pared by 4 bases and J by 8 bases, with 18 bases between. CDR3 size: 14 residues. Germline CDR1 and CDR2: SGHRS and YFSETQ. The CDR3 spells CASSARGEAGGYTF. CDR3 coding DNA: TGCGCCAGCAGCGCCCGGGGAGAGGCTGGGGGCTACACCTTC.

The sample holds a few counts of this clone. The chain recombines TRBV27 with TRBJ2-7, with TRBD1 as a possible D gene (5 bases). V was clipped by 3 bases and J by 4 bases, with 10 bases between them. The CDR3 covers 13 residues. The V gene's germline CDR1 is MNHEY and CDR2 SMNVEV (reference sequence). In DNA form, the CDR3 reads TGTGCCAGCAGTTTTGACAGTTTATACGAGCAGTACTTC. It translates to CASSFDSLYEQYF.

This rearrangement joins TRBV19 to TRBJ1-1, with D tentatively TRBD1 (5 bases). This CDR3 spans 14 amino acids. CDR1 is LNHDA and CDR2 is SQIVND in the germline V gene (reference sequence). Trimming shortened V by 6 bases and J by 0 bases, and 11 bases separated the two germline ends. The CDR3 DNA sequence: TGTGCCAGTAGCCGTACAGGCATGAACACTGAAGCTTTCTTT. This sequence encodes CASSRTGMNTEAFF. The full variable domain, completed using reference TRBV19 and TRBJ1-1, is DGGITQSPKYLFRKEGQNVTLSCEQNLNHDAMYWYRQDPGQGLRLIYYSQIVNDFQKGDIAEGYSVSREKKESFPLTVTSAQKNPTAFYLCASSRTGMNTEAFFGQGTRLTVV.

This CDR3 reads CASSYGPSVSYEQYF. The CDR3 DNA reads as TGTGCCAGCAGCTACGGTCCTAGCGTTTCCTACGAGCAGTACTTC. V and J are TRBV5-6 and TRBJ2-7; a possible D gene is TRBD2 (6 bases). Germline CDR1 is SGHDT and CDR2 is YYEEEE. V was pared by 3 bases and J by 1 base, with 14 bases between. This CDR3 comprises 15 residues.

This clone appeared a single time. This sequence joins TRBV28 and TRBJ2-7; D ambiguous. With 0 bases removed from V and 8 bases from J, the gap between germline ends came to 8 bases. This CDR3 is 12 amino acids long. CDR1 MDHEN and CDR2 SYDVKM come from the germline V gene. CDR3 loop: CASSLWSAQQYF. In nucleotides, the CDR3 is TGTGCCAGCAGTTTATGGAGCGCCCAGCAGTACTTC.

The genes are TRBV6-4 and TRBJ1-1, with D uncertain. The V and J ends lost 5 bases and 4 bases respectively, with 17 bases between them. In germline, CDR1 is MRHNA, CDR2 SNTAGT. The CDR3 contains 15 residues. CDR3 sequence: CASSLIGPLSTEAFF. The CDR3 DNA is TGTGCCAGCAGTCTTATCGGCCCCCTTAGCACTGAAGCTTTCTTT.

The rearrangement links TRBV5-6 to TRBJ2-1, with 8 bases identical to TRBD2. The CDR3 is made up of 16 amino acids. Unmatched junction bases numbered 7, after V lost 4 bases and J lost 1 base. The germline gives CDR1 SGHDT, CDR2 YYEEEE. CDR3 DNA sequence: TGTGCCAGCAGCGCATACACGGGGGGGTCCTACAATGAGCAGTTCTTC. Translated, it gives CASSAYTGGSYNEQFF.

This clone turned up a few times. The rearrangement joins TRBV6-1 to TRBJ2-1; tentative D call: TRBD2 (6 bases). V lost 1 base and J 4 bases, leaving 11 bases between the germline ends. CDR3 length: 15 amino acids. The germline CDR1 and CDR2 sequences are MNHNS and SASEGT. The CDR3 DNA follows: TGTGCCAGCAGTGAAGGGCCTAGCGAGTACAATGAGCAGTTCTTC. Its protein is CASSEGPSEYNEQFF.

The chain uses TRBV10-3 and TRBJ1-5; D remains unclear. This CDR3 contains 14 residues. The germline V and J ends were trimmed by 6 bases and 3 bases, with 12 bases remaining between them. The germline CDR1 and CDR2 sequences are ENHRY and SYGVKD. This CDR3 reads CAISLGISNQPQHF. The CDR3 DNA reads TGTGCCATCAGCCTAGGAATCTCCAATCAGCCCCAGCATTTT.

The count of this clone is one. The V call is TRBV18, the J call TRBJ2-5, with D hard to call. From germline, CDR1 is KGHSH and CDR2 LQKENI. With 3 bases removed from V and 5 bases from J, the gap between germline ends came to 10 bases. This CDR3 has 13 amino acids. Here the CDR3 reads CASSPGHRETQYF. Here the CDR3 DNA reads TGTGCCAGCTCACCCGGTCATAGGGAGACCCAGTACTTC.

This clone has more than one count but fewer than ten. The chain joins TRBV5-1 to TRBJ2-7; TRBD1 is a possible D gene (5 bases). The V gene lost 3 bases and the J gene lost 4 bases, with 8 bases spanning the gap. The CDR3 extends over 12 amino acids. Per germline, CDR1 SGHRS and CDR2 YFSETQ. CDR3 amino acids: CASSSQAYEQYF. The CDR3 DNA is TGCGCCAGCAGCTCACAGGCATACGAGCAGTACTTC.

This clone was picked up a small number of times. The chain employs TRBV5-4 and TRBJ2-7; D not certain. V was trimmed by 0 bases and J by 3 bases, leaving 7 bases between them. The CDR3 consists of 13 residues. Germline CDR1 reads SGHNT; CDR2 reads YYREEE (reference sequence). In DNA form, the CDR3 reads TGTGCCAGCAGCTTGGGTGGAATCTACGAGCAGTACTTC. This gives the protein CASSLGGIYEQYF. Full variable domain (rest looked up from reference TRBV5-4 and TRBJ2-7): ETGVTQSPTHLIKTRGQQVTLRCSSQSGHNTVSWYQQALGQGPQFIFQYYREEENGRGNFPPRFSGLQFPNYSSELNVNALELDDSALYLCASSLGGIYEQYFGPGTRLTVT.

The chain combines TRBV19 with TRBJ2-7; TRBD1 matches at 8 bases. The J segment lost 3 bases and the V segment lost 0 bases, leaving 4 bases of the junction unmatched. This CDR3 spans 15 amino acids. Germline V gene lookup returns CDR1 LNHDA and CDR2 SQIVND (reference sequence). The CDR3, as DNA: TGTGCCAGTAGTATAGACCGGGACAGGTTCTACGAGCAGTACTTC. It codes for CASSIDRDRFYEQYF.

This chain connects TRBV5-6 to TRBJ1-1; 8 bases map to TRBD1. V dropped 4 bases and J dropped 6; count of bases not matched to a gene: 11. This CDR3 has 15 residues. CDR1 is SGHDT, CDR2 YYEEEE, per germline. This CDR3 is CASSAIQGAKPEAFF. The CDR3 coding sequence is TGTGCCAGCAGCGCTATCCAGGGGGCGAAACCTGAAGCTTTCTTT.